The next 22 T cell receptor beta chains were all read from a single sample in a study of control samples from healthy donors and cancer patients. Clones were read by immunoSEQ multiplex PCR, and TCRdb kept only the in-frame ones, dropping some. The table shows about 150,000 clones, with over 90% occurring only once. The sequenced sample was blood. The receptor set was obtained from a man aged 45 to 65 in good health.

This sequence joins TRBV11-2 and TRBJ2-2, with D tentatively TRBD1 or TRBD2 (6 bases each). CDR1 is SGHAT and CDR2 is FQNNGV in the germline V gene. With 2 bases removed from V and 6 bases from J, the gap between germline ends came to 22 bases. The CDR3 is 18 amino acids. CDR3 bases: TGTGCCAGCAGCTTATGGGTAGAAAGGGGGGCTAGGGCCGGGGAGCTGTTTTTT. Translating gives CASSLWVERGARAGELFF.

In this sample, this clone turned up once. The chain combines TRBV10-3 with TRBJ2-3, with D uncertain. CDR1 ENHRY and CDR2 SYGVKD come from the germline V gene. V was clipped by 0 bases and J by 2 bases, with 9 bases between them. The CDR3 is 15 amino acids. The CDR3 protein is CAISESASYTDTQYF. For the CDR3, the DNA is TGTGCCATCAGTGAGTCTGCGTCCTACACAGATACGCAGTATTTT.

A single count supports this clone. J is TRBJ2-3 and V is TRBV18; 12 bases map to TRBD2. The CDR3 covers 22 residues. Germline lookup yields CDR1 KGHSH and CDR2 LQKENI. The J segment lost 2 bases and the V segment lost 3 bases, leaving 21 bases of the junction unmatched. The CDR3 DNA follows: TGTGCCAGCTCACCCATCCCGGGACTAGCGGGCACTAGTGAAAGGTTCACAGATACGCAGTATTTT. It codes for CASSPIPGLAGTSERFTDTQYF.

V gene TRBV11-2 combines with J gene TRBJ2-7; D uncertain. Germline assignment: CDR1 SGHAT and CDR2 FQNNGV. V lost 5 bases and J 6 bases, leaving 14 bases between the germline ends. This CDR3 contains 13 residues. The CDR3 DNA reads as TGTGCCAGCAGCGCTAATGCAATAGGCGAGCAGTACTTC. Translated: CASSANAIGEQYF.

This chain connects TRBV28 to TRBJ1-4; tentatively, D is TRBD1 (5 bases). CDR1 MDHEN and CDR2 SYDVKM come from the germline V gene. CDR3 size: 14 residues. V lost 3 bases and J 8 bases, leaving 13 bases between the germline ends. CDR3: CASSFPRVREKLFF. The CDR3, as DNA: TGTGCCAGCAGTTTCCCCAGGGTCCGCGAAAAACTGTTTTTT. Filled out from reference TRBV28 and TRBJ1-4, the complete variable domain reads DVKVTQSSRYLVKRTGEKVFLECVQDMDHENMFWYRQDPGLGLRLIYFSYDVKMKEKGDIPEGYSVSREKKERFSLILESASTNQTSMYLCASSFPRVREKLFFGSGTQLSVL.

The V gene is TRBV7-6, the J gene TRBJ2-1; D perhaps matches TRBD2 (6 bases). V lost 0 bases, J lost 7 bases, and 16 bases lay in between. CDR3 length: 16 amino acids. The germline V gene has CDR1 SGHVS and CDR2 FNYEAQ. CDR3 sequence: CASSLALGGVINEQFF. In DNA form, the CDR3 reads TGTGCCAGCAGCTTAGCACTAGGCGGGGTGATTAATGAGCAGTTCTTC.

CDR3 region: CASTAGGAGANVLTF. The CDR3 DNA sequence: TGTGCCAGCACCGCGGGGGGGGCTGGGGCCAACGTCCTGACTTTC. The rearrangement joins TRBV7-2 to TRBJ2-6; 9 nucleotides line up with TRBD2. The germline gives CDR1 SGHTA, CDR2 FQGNSA. The junction had 3 bases not matched to a gene; V was cut back by 7 bases and J by 2 bases. The CDR3 consists of 15 residues.

V gene TRBV6-5 combines with J gene TRBJ2-7, with TRBD1 identical over 10 bases. J was trimmed by 3 bases and V by 5 bases; bases with no gene match: 4. Germline V gene lookup returns CDR1 MNHEY and CDR2 SVGAGI. The CDR3 has 14 amino acids. CDR3 loop: CASSPGTGVYEQYF. CDR3 bases: TGTGCCAGCAGTCCCGGGACAGGGGTCTACGAGCAGTACTTC.

DNA of the CDR3: TGTGCCAGCAGTGAAATGACACATGGGCTTAGCACAGATACGCAGTATTTT. It translates to CASSEMTHGLSTDTQYF. The rearrangement links TRBV2 to TRBJ2-3; D is uncertain. CDR1 and CDR2 from the germline V gene are SNHLY and FYNNEI. This CDR3 is built from 17 residues. V lost 2 bases and J 0 bases, leaving 15 bases between the germline ends.

The chain is built from TRBV28 and TRBJ2-6; tentatively, D is TRBD1 (5 bases). V lost 6 bases to trimming and J lost 4 bases, with 16 bases between them. This CDR3 has 16 residues. Germline V gives CDR1 MDHEN, CDR2 SYDVKM. This chain's CDR3 is CASRLQGLGGANVLTF. The CDR3 DNA is TGTGCCAGCAGGCTCCAGGGTCTCGGCGGGGCCAACGTCCTGACTTTC.

V gene TRBV9 combines with J gene TRBJ1-3; D not certain. The CDR3 contains 16 residues. In germline, CDR1 is SGDLS, CDR2 YYNGEE. V was trimmed by 5 bases and J by 1 base, leaving 16 bases between them. CDR3 sequence reads: CASSEKIGESGNTIYF. In nucleotides, the CDR3 is TGTGCCAGCAGTGAAAAAATCGGGGAATCTGGAAACACCATATATTTT.

The V and J genes are TRBV7-2 and TRBJ1-2; TRBD1 is a possible D gene (6 bases). This CDR3 region has 14 residues. The germline CDR1 and CDR2 sequences are SGHTA and FQGNSA. The V end lost 4 bases, the J end lost 4 bases, and 13 bases lay between the germline ends. In DNA form, the CDR3 reads TGTGCCAGCAGCTCATCGGACAGTTTCTATGGCTACACCTTC. Translation gives CASSSSDSFYGYTF.

J is TRBJ2-3 and V is TRBV6-4; D remains unclear. CDR3 length: 14 residues. Trimming removed 4 bases from V and 3 bases from J, with 11 bases in between. Germline assignment: CDR1 MRHNA and CDR2 SNTAGT. CDR3 sequence reads: CASSVGMWTDTQYF. The CDR3 nucleotides read TGTGCCAGCAGTGTTGGGATGTGGACAGATACGCAGTATTTT.

The chain couples TRBV2 to TRBJ1-1; no firm D call. V lost 7 bases and J lost 4, with 19 bases in between. The CDR3 extends over 15 amino acids. Looked up from germline, CDR1 is SNHLY and CDR2 is FYNNEI. The CDR3 is CASTIDRAGSTEAFF. As DNA, the CDR3 is TGTGCCAGCACCATAGACCGCGCGGGGAGCACTGAAGCTTTCTTT.

The chain has TRBV2 and TRBJ2-4; 9 positions match TRBD2. The CDR3 runs 16 residues. J gave up 0 bases and V 8 bases, and 8 bases lay outside the gene matches. Germline V gene sequence: CDR1 SNHLY, CDR2 FYNNEI. The CDR3 reads CASESLAGPAKNIQYF. The CDR3 coding sequence is TGTGCCAGCGAGTCACTAGCGGGCCCAGCCAAAAACATTCAGTACTTC. The full variable domain, completed using reference TRBV2 and TRBJ2-4, is EPEVTQTPSHQVTQMGQEVILRCVPISNHLYFYWYRQILGQKVEFLVSFYNNEISEKSEIFDDQFSVERPDGSNFTLKIRSTKLEDSAMYFCASESLAGPAKNIQYFGAGTRLSVL.

CDR3 amino acids: CASSLDENTEAFF. Written as DNA, the CDR3 is TGTGCCAGCAGCCTCGACGAGAACACTGAAGCTTTCTTT. This chain uses TRBV6-5 with TRBJ1-1; the D is unclear. The CDR3 is 13 amino acids. Germline-derived CDR1 and CDR2 are MNHEY and SVGAGI. V was shortened by 6 bases and J by 1 base, with 9 bases between the two germline ends.

The sample holds a few counts of this clone. The chain uses TRBV28 and TRBJ1-2; D gene ambiguous. Per germline, CDR1 MDHEN and CDR2 SYDVKM. The CDR3 contains 15 residues. V lost 1 base, J lost 2 bases, and 11 bases lay in between. The CDR3 nucleotides are TGTGCCAGCAGTTTATTCGACATACCCAACTATGGCTACACCTTC. Its protein is CASSLFDIPNYGYTF.

The chain is built from TRBV25-1 and TRBJ1-2; tentatively, D is TRBD1 (6 bases). Germline V lookup: CDR1 MGHDK, CDR2 SYGVNS. The CDR3 loop spans 12 amino acids. Deletions cut 6 bases from V and 8 bases from J, with 13 bases between. CDR3 residues: CASRRTGKGYTF. For the CDR3, the DNA is TGTGCCAGCAGGAGAACAGGGAAAGGCTACACCTTC.

The chain employs TRBV2 and TRBJ1-5; 7 bases are a match to TRBD1. The V and J ends lost 4 bases and 7 bases, in that order; junction bases with no gene match: 7. This CDR3 has 14 amino acids. The germline V gene has CDR1 SNHLY and CDR2 FYNNEI. The CDR3 DNA is TGTGCCAGCAGTGCTGACAGGGTGGACCAGCCCCAGCATTTT. Protein: CASSADRVDQPQHF.

The CDR3 DNA reads TGCGCCAGCAGTGAGTCTAACCAGAGGAACGAGCAGTACTTC. Its protein is CASSESNQRNEQYF. This rearrangement joins TRBV10-2 to TRBJ2-7; D unresolved. With 0 bases removed from V and 5 bases from J, the gap between germline ends came to 11 bases. The CDR3 consists of 14 residues. Germline V gene lookup returns CDR1 WSHSY and CDR2 SAAADI.

The V call is TRBV18, the J call TRBJ2-1; D call uncertain. Germline V CDR1 and CDR2: KGHSH, LQKENI. This CDR3 contains 9 residues. V lost 11 bases, J lost 7 bases, and 6 bases lay in between. The CDR3: CAQWNEQFF. Here the CDR3 DNA reads TGTGCCCAATGGAATGAGCAGTTCTTC.

The J gene is TRBJ2-5, the V gene TRBV5-1; TRBD1 matches 8 bases. Germline V gene data show CDR1 as SGHRS and CDR2 as YFSETQ. V trimming: 0 bases; J trimming: 4 bases; junction bases outside the gene matches: 5. There are 15 residues in the CDR3. CDR3 coding DNA: TGCGCCAGCAGCTTGGGCCCAGGGGGCCGAGAGACCCAGTACTTC. This gives the protein CASSLGPGGRETQYF.